The 22 T cell receptor beta chains presented below share a single source sample, sequenced in a study of shared clonotypes between healthy human individuals. The method was immunoSEQ multiplex PCR; TCRdb's version includes in-frame clones alone and lacks a portion of them. The sample lists 2 million to 2.5 million clones, approximately 93% seen once, with about 0.37% in the top ten. Sequencing was performed on naive CD4+ T cells from PBMCs. As for subset: CD45RA+ positively selected. These receptors all stem from a man between 18 and 29 years old in good health. Some clones in this sample may be carry-over from other donors' samples.

J is TRBJ2-7 and V is TRBV28; D possibly uses TRBD1 or TRBD2 (6 bases each). The germline V and J ends were trimmed by 5 bases and 3 bases, with 23 bases remaining between them. The CDR3 length is 17 residues. CDR1 MDHEN and CDR2 SYDVKM come from the germline V gene. CDR3 amino acids: CASSTDARGQALYEQYF. The CDR3 DNA reads as TGTGCCAGCAGTACCGACGCCCGGGGGCAGGCTCTCTACGAGCAGTACTTC.

The chain has TRBV18 and TRBJ2-3; 12 bases map to TRBD2. Germline loops: CDR1 KGHSH, CDR2 LQKENI. The CDR3 runs 16 residues. J gave up 8 bases and V 2 bases, and 8 bases lay outside the gene matches. CDR3 nucleotide sequence: TGTGCCAGCTCACCAACTCGACTAGCGGGAGTTGGTACGCAGTATTTT. Encoded protein: CASSPTRLAGVGTQYF.

This clone was counted a single time. The chain links TRBV19 to TRBJ2-3; D gene uncertain. V lost 3 bases to trimming and J lost 2 bases, with 6 bases between them. The germline V gene has CDR1 LNHDA and CDR2 SQIVND (reference sequence). This CDR3 contains 13 residues. This chain's CDR3 is CASSMVLTDTQYF. The CDR3 DNA is TGTGCCAGTAGTATGGTCCTCACAGATACGCAGTATTTT.

V usage is TRBV7-3 and J usage is TRBJ2-2, with 9 bases matching TRBD2. The V gene's germline CDR1 is SGHTA and CDR2 FQGTGA. This CDR3 is 14 amino acids long. Trimming cost V 6 bases and J 5 bases; bases outside gene matches: 4. The CDR3 sequence is CASRLAGVTGELFF. The CDR3 nucleotides are TGTGCCAGCAGATTAGCGGGGGTGACCGGGGAGCTGTTTTTT.

The chain carries TRBV9 and TRBJ2-1, with 7 bases lining up with TRBD1. Germline CDR1 reads SGDLS; CDR2 reads YYNGEE. The CDR3 covers 15 residues. V dropped 0 bases and J dropped 3; count of bases not matched to a gene: 3. The CDR3 coding sequence is TGTGCCAGCAGCGTAGCCTGGACAGGCTACAATGAGCAGTTCTTC. The encoded protein is CASSVAWTGYNEQFF. Variable domain in full (rest from reference TRBV9 and TRBJ2-1): DSGVTQTPKHLITATGQRVTLRCSPRSGDLSVYWYQQSLDQGLQFLIQYYNGEERAKGNILERFSAQQFPDLHSELNLSSLELGDSALYFCASSVAWTGYNEQFFGPGTRLTVL.

The chain joins TRBV10-3 to TRBJ2-7; 11 positions agree with TRBD2. Trimming at V came to 6 bases and at J to 0 bases, leaving 4 bases not matched to a gene. This CDR3 contains 15 residues. Germline V gene sequence: CDR1 ENHRY, CDR2 SYGVKD. The CDR3 DNA reads as TGTGCCATCAGCTCTACTAGCGGGAGCTCCTACGAGCAGTACTTC. Residues: CAISSTSGSSYEQYF.

This chain links TRBV10-1 with TRBJ2-1; a weak D match, TRBD2 (6 bases). Looked up from germline, CDR1 is WNHNN and CDR2 is SYGVQD (reference sequence). The CDR3 spans 15 residues. Deletions cut 5 bases from V and 0 bases from J, with 11 bases between. The CDR3 here is CASSSSVSSYNEQFF. The CDR3 region has the DNA TGCGCCAGCAGTTCTAGCGTGAGCTCCTACAATGAGCAGTTCTTC.

V is TRBV28 and J is TRBJ2-1, with D perhaps matching TRBD1 or TRBD2 (5 bases each). The CDR3 sequence is 16 residues long. Between the trimmed V and J ends, which lost 5 bases and 7 bases, there was a span of 21 bases. Germline values: CDR1 MDHEN, CDR2 SYDVKM. In DNA form, the CDR3 reads TGTGCCAGCAGTCCCCCAGGCGAGGGACGGGGAAATGAGCAGTTCTTC. Translated, it gives CASSPPGEGRGNEQFF.

The gene calls are TRBV7-2 and TRBJ2-5; D is perhaps TRBD1 or TRBD2 (5 bases each). Per the germline V gene, CDR1 is SGHTA and CDR2 is FQGNSA. V lost 5 bases to trimming and J lost 1 base, with 11 bases between them. The CDR3 runs to 14 residues. The CDR3 sequence: CASSRGPVQETQYF. Here the CDR3 DNA reads TGTGCCAGCAGCCGGGGACCGGTCCAAGAGACCCAGTACTTC.

This sequence joins TRBV5-1 and TRBJ2-7, with a weak D call TRBD1 (5 bases). This CDR3 spans 15 amino acids. Per germline, CDR1 SGHRS and CDR2 YFSETQ. V lost 4 bases to trimming and J lost 5 bases, with 19 bases between them. The DNA for the CDR3 is TGCGCCAGCAGCCCCCGGGTTGCGGACACCCACGAGCAGTACTTC. This encodes CASSPRVADTHEQYF.

CDR3 sequence reads: CATSRGGRAYGYTF. In nucleotides, the CDR3 is TGTGCCACCAGCAGAGGAGGGAGAGCTTATGGCTACACCTTC. The chain is built from TRBV15 and TRBJ1-2; the D is unclear. Germline CDR1 reads LNHNV; CDR2 reads YYDKDF (reference sequence). Between the trimmed V and J ends, which lost 1 base and 5 bases, there was a span of 11 bases. The CDR3 has 14 amino acids.

V and J are TRBV15 and TRBJ2-3; D unclear. The CDR3 covers 15 residues. Trimming removed 2 bases at V and 1 base at J, with 10 bases between. From germline, CDR1 is LNHNV and CDR2 YYDKDF (reference sequence). CDR3 coding DNA: TGTGCCACCAGCAGAACCTTATACCGCACAGATACGCAGTATTTT. Translation: CATSRTLYRTDTQYF.

This clone appeared once. The V call is TRBV5-1, the J call TRBJ2-7; maybe TRBD1 (6 bases). The CDR3 consists of 13 residues. Germline assignment: CDR1 SGHRS and CDR2 YFSETQ. V was trimmed by 4 bases and J by 5 bases, leaving 13 bases between them. CDR3 in amino acids: CASSQTGFHEQYF. The CDR3 DNA reads TGCGCCAGCAGCCAAACAGGGTTCCACGAGCAGTACTTC.

V is TRBV19 and J is TRBJ2-7, with a possible D match to TRBD1 (5 bases). The germline gives CDR1 LNHDA, CDR2 SQIVND (reference sequence). V lost 1 base and J lost 1, with 8 bases in between. The CDR3 is made up of 14 amino acids. The chain's CDR3 is CASSIVGQSYEQYF. The CDR3 DNA reads as TGTGCCAGTAGTATAGTTGGACAATCCTACGAGCAGTACTTC.

Comment on this clone: Additional DNA sequences in this sample encode the identical CDR3. The V and J genes are TRBV7-9 and TRBJ1-2; no reliable D call. From germline, CDR1 is SEHNR and CDR2 FQNEAQ (reference sequence). There are 11 residues in the CDR3. The V and J ends lost 3 bases and 4 bases respectively, with 3 bases between them. As DNA, the CDR3 is TGTGCCAGCAGCTTCGGCTATGGCTACACCTTC. This gives the protein CASSFGYGYTF.

V and J are TRBV28 and TRBJ1-2, with D tentatively TRBD1 (5 bases). V was pared by 5 bases and J by 4 bases, with 14 bases between. The CDR3 runs to 14 residues. CDR1 is MDHEN, CDR2 SYDVKM, per germline. The CDR3, as DNA: TGTGCCAGCAGTCCGCCTACAGGCCCCTATGGCTACACCTTC. It codes for CASSPPTGPYGYTF.

In its sample, this clone was seen once. The chain combines TRBV7-9 with TRBJ2-7, with TRBD1 identical over 9 bases. Per the germline V gene, CDR1 is SEHNR and CDR2 is FQNEAQ (reference sequence). Germline trimming cut 6 bases from V and 5 bases from J; bases unmatched to any gene: 14. The CDR3 covers 16 residues. Written as DNA, the CDR3 is TGTGCCAGCAGTCGGGGCCGGGACAGGGAAATCCACGAGCAGTACTTC. Translating gives CASSRGRDREIHEQYF.

Comment on this clone: This sample also contains other DNA sequences that code for the same CDR3. The chain is built from TRBV18 and TRBJ1-5; TRBD1 might be the D (6 bases). Germline CDR1 is KGHSH and CDR2 is LQKENI. Trimming pared 3 bases from V and 4 bases from J, leaving 10 bases between. The CDR3 length is 14 residues. This chain's CDR3 is CASSPDSGNQPQHF. CDR3 sequence (DNA): TGTGCCAGCTCACCGGACAGTGGTAATCAGCCCCAGCATTTT.

The chain is built from TRBV11-2 and TRBJ1-2; D perhaps matches TRBD1 (6 bases). CDR1 and CDR2 from the germline V gene are SGHAT and FQNNGV. V was clipped by 5 bases and J by 2 bases, with 21 bases between them. The CDR3 spans 17 residues. In nucleotides, the CDR3 is TGTGCCAGCAGCCTAGGACAGCCCAGCATAAACAACTATGGCTACACCTTC. It yields the protein CASSLGQPSINNYGYTF.

The chain has TRBV27 and TRBJ1-1; the D gene is possibly TRBD1 (5 bases). V was clipped by 6 bases and J by 7 bases, with 15 bases between them. CDR3 length: 13 amino acids. Germline CDR1 is MNHEY and CDR2 is SMNVEV (reference sequence). Written as DNA, the CDR3 is TGTGCCAGCAGCGCAGGGAGAAGGGGTGAAGCTTTCTTT. Translated: CASSAGRRGEAFF.

V and J are TRBV6-4 and TRBJ2-2, with 7 positions matching TRBD2. CDR3 length: 15 residues. Germline V CDR1 and CDR2: MRHNA, SNTAGT. Trimming cost V 5 bases and J 8 bases; bases outside gene matches: 11. CDR3 amino acids: CASSLYGGSSGELFF. DNA of the CDR3: TGTGCCAGCAGTCTCTACGGCGGGAGTTCTGGGGAGCTGTTTTTT.

The gene calls are TRBV30 and TRBJ1-2; perhaps TRBD1 as D (5 bases). From germline, CDR1 is GTSNPN and CDR2 SVGIG (reference sequence). Between the trimmed V and J ends, which lost 2 bases and 4 bases, there was a span of 11 bases. This CDR3 spans 13 amino acids. The DNA of the CDR3 is TGTGCCTGGAGTTTCCGGGACGGCTATGGCTACACCTTC. It encodes CAWSFRDGYGYTF.